This TCR beta chain was sequenced during a study of identical twins. TCRdb itself ran the 5' RACE reads through MiXCR, one entry per CDR3 protein. The sample holds 140,000 to 150,000 distinct CDR3 sequences, under 4.5% seen once. This clonotype has a count of ten or more. Healthy Caucasians provided all donations. CDR1 MGHRA and CDR2 YSYEKL come from the germline V gene. CDR3 length: 14 amino acids. Trimming took 2 bases from V and 7 from J, leaving 12 bases between them. This rearrangement joins TRBV4-1 to TRBJ1-3, with D unresolved. Sequences were obtained from memory T cells sorted from blood. The receptor was isolated from a man younger than 35 in good health. The CDR3 here is CASSQMQLGNTIYF. In nucleotides, the CDR3 is TGCGCCAGCAGCCAAATGCAGTTGGGGAACACCATATATTTT.